This T cell receptor beta chain stems from a study of identical twins (dated by TCRdb to the mid-2010s). Notes on the research overall: TCR alpha and beta repertoires from monozygotic twins, unrelated adults of various ages and cord blood were deep-sequenced to test whether fetal clonotypes persist. To rule out contamination, the twin experiments were replicated at different times with different library preparation protocols.

All donors were healthy Caucasians. Three pairs of female monozygotic twins, all aged about 18 to 30 years, were included in the twin cohort. Peripheral blood mononuclear cells were the source from which RNA for the TCR libraries was isolated. Note on this clonotype: Its specific antigen is unknown. No base-level quality is on record; no much larger clone is a single base apart.

Overall results and qualifications from the work: The excess sharing between twins in beta out-of-frame sequences was weaker because fewer shared sequences reduced the signal-to-noise ratio. In monozygotic twins, recombination models systematically underestimated out-of-frame TCR alpha sharing, but the models matched the sharing seen between unrelated individuals. Abundant cord blood beta clonotypes had fewer insertions, young adult naive repertoires showed a similar but weaker trend, and memory repertoires showed no such trend. Invariant T cells such as MAIT and iNKT could partly confound zero-insertion analyses, although diverse VJ usage argued against such confounding for most clonotypes. Because the same donors could not be followed over many years, the conclusions relied on cross-sectional statistical analysis. Compared with coincidental sharing between unrelated individuals, an excess of low generation-probability sequences was observed among out-of-frame TCR alpha sequences shared between twins.

The library relied on 5' RACE. Sequencing instrument: Illumina HiSeq 2000. Template switching introduced a universal primer binding site; the final cDNA contained a unique molecular identifier, enabling accurate counting of TCR cDNA molecules. Specific primers in the conserved constant-segment region were used to synthesize first-strand cDNA for TCR alpha and beta chains. To control for contamination, every cDNA library carried two barcodes: a SMART-Mk sample barcode plus Illumina barcodes. TruSeq adapter sequences and Illumina sample barcodes were added in two successive PCR steps. The TCR alpha and beta cDNA libraries were sequenced on the Illumina HiSeq platform using custom primers. The source study handled its data this way. MiGEC processed the raw reads to extract unique molecular identifiers, while MiXCR was used to determine the CDR3 positions. Recombination models were inferred per individual with the repgenHMM and IGoR tools using an EM algorithm. The tcR package in R was used for shared clonotype analysis, with sharing normalized by the product of cloneset sizes. Out-of-frame nonproductive sequences were analyzed to study raw recombination free of thymic and clonal selection effects. TCRdb ran its own pipeline on the public reads, namely fastp trimming at Q25 and MiXCR clone calling, and kept in-frame beta chains. Entries that share a CDR3 protein sequence are merged under the most common genes and DNA. It is TCRdb's table, rather than the study itself, that gives the V and J calls and clone size. This sample comprises about 720,000 distinct CDR3 sequences, 8.6% of them detected only once. Clones ranked in the top ten supply 0.8% to 1% of the sample.

This same sample was also part of a study on yellow fever vaccine responses in identical twins. The second study, in turn, reports: The T cell response to vaccination in identical twins was reported by the authors to appear partly convergent and partly personalized. The study precisely tracked vaccine-responding T cell clones in identical twins.

The specimen sequenced was PBMCs. This receptor was identified in a young woman in good health.

The CDR3 reads as follows: CASSEPGGSSYEQYF. At the DNA level, the sequence is TGTGCCAGCAGTGAACCCGGGGGGAGCTCCTACGAGCAGTACTTC. Recombination connected TRBV2 to TRBJ2-7, and TRBD2 aligns with 7 junction nucleotides. Via the germline V gene, CDR1 is SNHLY and CDR2 FYNNEI. The CDR3 runs 15 residues from the cysteine to the phenylalanine. The CDR3 DNA has 45 bases and is translated from base 1. The germline V end is reduced by 2 bases and the J end by 0 bases; junction bases left unmatched: 4.